This T cell receptor beta chain was identified in a study of pediatric ulcerative colitis. During colonoscopy, one to two rectal pinch biopsies were collected. Repertoires were generated with immunoSEQ multiplex PCR, while TCRdb's copy carries only in-frame clones and drops some. The sample carries over 30,000 clones, 81% recorded once. The CDR3 loop spans 14 amino acids. In germline, CDR1 is SGHRS, CDR2 YFSETQ. V lost 0 bases and J lost 3, with 9 bases in between. Whole-study results and caveats: Acute severe colitis showed lower rectal diversity from clonal expansions.

This clone was counted between two and nine times. The target antigen is unknown. This receptor was obtained from a boy younger than 18 with mild ulcerative colitis. Sequencing was carried out using gut tissue. J is TRBJ1-1 and V is TRBV5-1; D remains ambiguous. The CDR3 is CASSLGPIYTEAFF. CDR3 bases: TGCGCCAGCAGCTTGGGCCCTATTTACACTGAAGCTTTCTTT.